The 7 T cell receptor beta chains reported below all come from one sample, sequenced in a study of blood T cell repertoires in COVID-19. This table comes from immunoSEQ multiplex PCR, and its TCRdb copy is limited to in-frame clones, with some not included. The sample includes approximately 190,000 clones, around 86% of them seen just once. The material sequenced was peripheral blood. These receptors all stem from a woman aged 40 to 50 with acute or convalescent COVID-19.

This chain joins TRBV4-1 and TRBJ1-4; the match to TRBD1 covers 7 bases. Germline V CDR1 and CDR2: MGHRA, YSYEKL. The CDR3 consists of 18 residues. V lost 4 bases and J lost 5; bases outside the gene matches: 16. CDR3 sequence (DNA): TGCGCCAGCAGCCGCATGGTGGTCACAGGGGCCCTGAATGAAAAACTGTTTTTT. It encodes CASSRMVVTGALNEKLFF.

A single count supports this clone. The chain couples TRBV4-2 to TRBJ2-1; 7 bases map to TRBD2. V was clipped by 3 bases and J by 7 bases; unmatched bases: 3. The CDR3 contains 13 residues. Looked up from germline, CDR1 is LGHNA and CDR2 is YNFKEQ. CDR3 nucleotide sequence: TGTGCCAGCAGCCACGGAGCGGGGAATGAGCAGTTCTTC. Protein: CASSHGAGNEQFF.

The CDR3 DNA is TGTGCCAGCAGTTGGCAGGGGTGGGCAGATACGCAGTATTTT. Its protein is CASSWQGWADTQYF. The V and J genes are TRBV27 and TRBJ2-3; tentatively, D is TRBD1 (6 bases). Per the germline V gene, CDR1 is MNHEY and CDR2 is SMNVEV (reference sequence). V gave up 4 bases and J gave up 4 bases, with 12 bases separating them. The CDR3 runs 14 residues.

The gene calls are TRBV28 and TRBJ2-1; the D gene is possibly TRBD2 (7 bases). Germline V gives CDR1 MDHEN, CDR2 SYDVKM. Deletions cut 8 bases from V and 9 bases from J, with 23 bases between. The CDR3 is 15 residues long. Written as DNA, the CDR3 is TGTGCCAGCCAGTCCGCCGGTACTAGGGGGGGTGAGCAGTTCTTC. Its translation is CASQSAGTRGGEQFF.

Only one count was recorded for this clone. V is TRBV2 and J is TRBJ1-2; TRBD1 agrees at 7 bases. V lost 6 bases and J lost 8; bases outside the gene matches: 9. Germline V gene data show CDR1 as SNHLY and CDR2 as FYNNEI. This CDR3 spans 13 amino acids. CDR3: CASSPTGPGGYTF. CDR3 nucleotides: TGTGCCAGCAGCCCGACAGGGCCTGGGGGCTACACCTTC. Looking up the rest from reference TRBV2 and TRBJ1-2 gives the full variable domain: EPEVTQTPSHQVTQMGQEVILRCVPISNHLYFYWYRQILGQKVEFLVSFYNNEISEKSEIFDDQFSVERPDGSNFTLKIRSTKLEDSAMYFCASSPTGPGGYTFGSGTRLTVV.

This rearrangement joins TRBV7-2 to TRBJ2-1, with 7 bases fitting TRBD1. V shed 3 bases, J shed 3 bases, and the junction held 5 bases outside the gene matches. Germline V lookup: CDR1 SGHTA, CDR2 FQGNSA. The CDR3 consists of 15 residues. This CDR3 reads CASSFDRALYNEQFF. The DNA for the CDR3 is TGTGCCAGCAGCTTTGACAGGGCCCTCTACAATGAGCAGTTCTTC.

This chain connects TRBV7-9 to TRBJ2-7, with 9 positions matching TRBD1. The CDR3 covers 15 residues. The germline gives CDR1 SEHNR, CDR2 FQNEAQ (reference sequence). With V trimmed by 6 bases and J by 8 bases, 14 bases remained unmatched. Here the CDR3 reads CASSWDREAATKQYF. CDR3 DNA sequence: TGTGCCAGCAGTTGGGACAGGGAAGCCGCTACTAAGCAGTACTTC.